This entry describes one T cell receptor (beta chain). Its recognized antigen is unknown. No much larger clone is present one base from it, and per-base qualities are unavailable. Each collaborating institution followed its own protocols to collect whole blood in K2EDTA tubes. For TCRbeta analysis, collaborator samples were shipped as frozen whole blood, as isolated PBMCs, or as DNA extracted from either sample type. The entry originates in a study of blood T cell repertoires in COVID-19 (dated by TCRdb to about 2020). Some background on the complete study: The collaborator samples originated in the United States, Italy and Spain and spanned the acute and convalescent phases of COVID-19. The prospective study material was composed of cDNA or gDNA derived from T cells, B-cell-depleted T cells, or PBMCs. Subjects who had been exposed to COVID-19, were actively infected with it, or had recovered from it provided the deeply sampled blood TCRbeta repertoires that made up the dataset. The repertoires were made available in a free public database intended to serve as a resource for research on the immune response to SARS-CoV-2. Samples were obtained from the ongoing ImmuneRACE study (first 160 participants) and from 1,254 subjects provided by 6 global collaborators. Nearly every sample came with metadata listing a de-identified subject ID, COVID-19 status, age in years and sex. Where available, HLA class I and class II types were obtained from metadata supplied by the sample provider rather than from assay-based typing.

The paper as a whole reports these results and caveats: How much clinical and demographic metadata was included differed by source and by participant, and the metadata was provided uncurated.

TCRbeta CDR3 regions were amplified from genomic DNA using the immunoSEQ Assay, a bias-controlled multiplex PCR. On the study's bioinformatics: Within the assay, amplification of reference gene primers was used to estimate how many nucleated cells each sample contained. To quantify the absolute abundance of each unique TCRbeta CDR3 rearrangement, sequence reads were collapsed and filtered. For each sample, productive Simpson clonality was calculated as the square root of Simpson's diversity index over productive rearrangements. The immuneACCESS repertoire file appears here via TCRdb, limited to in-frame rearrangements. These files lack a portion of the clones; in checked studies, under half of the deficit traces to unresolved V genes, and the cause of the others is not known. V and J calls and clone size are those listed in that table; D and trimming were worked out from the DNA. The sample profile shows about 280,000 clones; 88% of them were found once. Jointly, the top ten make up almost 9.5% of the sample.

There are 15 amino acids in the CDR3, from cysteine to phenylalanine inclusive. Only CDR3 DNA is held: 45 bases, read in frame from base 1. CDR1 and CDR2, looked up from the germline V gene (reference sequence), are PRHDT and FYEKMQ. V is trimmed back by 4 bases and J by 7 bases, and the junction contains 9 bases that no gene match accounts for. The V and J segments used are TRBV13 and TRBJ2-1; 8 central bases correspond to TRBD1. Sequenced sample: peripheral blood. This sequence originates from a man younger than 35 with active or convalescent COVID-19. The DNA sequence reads TGTGCCAGCAGCTGGAACAGGGGGGCTGGGAATGAGCAGTTCTTC. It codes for CASSWNRGAGNEQFF. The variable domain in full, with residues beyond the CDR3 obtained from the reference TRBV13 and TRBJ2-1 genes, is AAGVIQSPRHLIKEKRETATLKCYPIPRHDTVYWYQQGPGQDPQFLISFYEKMQSDKGSIPDRFSAQQFSDYHSELNMSSLELGDSALYFCASSWNRGAGNEQFFGPGTRLTVL.